Included here is one T cell receptor (beta chain) sequence, with context. CDR1 MNHEY and CDR2 SVGAGI come from the germline V gene. The CDR3 has 15 residues. V lost 2 bases and J lost 1, with 8 bases in between. Measured with immunoSEQ multiplex PCR; TCRdb has only the in-frame clones, and not every one. Here the sample spans 78,000 or so clones, around 91% being singletons. This entry comes from a study of brain T cells in children with intractable seizures. Sequencing was performed on peripheral blood, taken at surgery. This receptor was identified in a girl aged 2 to 9 with Rasmussen encephalitis and intractable seizures. This chain links TRBV6-5 with TRBJ2-2; D not certain. DNA for the CDR3: TGTGCCAGCAGTTACAGATCCCGGAACACCGGGGAGCTGTTTTTT. Protein: CASSYRSRNTGELFF.